These 10 T cell receptor beta chains came from one sample sequenced in a study of regulatory T cells in long-lasting Graves disease. Time point meaning: newly diagnosed GD, antithyroid drugs for less than 3 months. From RNA extracted from PBMCs, the TCR library was made. Both iRepertoire HTBI primers and Arm-PCR of CDR3 regions were used to build the TCR beta libraries. TCRdb re-called the multiplex PCR reads with MiXCR, one entry per CDR3 protein. The sample has about 240,000 distinct CDR3 sequences, 20% to 25% seen once. The starting material was peripheral blood mononuclear cells (PBMCs), obtained at new diagnosis, from a patient treated with antithyroid drugs. The receptors stem from a female donor with Graves disease.

This clonotype has at least ten counts. V is TRBV6-1 and J is TRBJ2-2; the D is unclear. The CDR3 is 14 amino acids. CDR1 is MNHNS and CDR2 is SASEGT in the germline V gene. The ends were cut back, 8 bases at V and 3 bases at J, with 13 bases in the middle. The CDR3 nucleotides are TGTGCCAGCGTAGGGTTTCGGGACACCGGGGAGCTGTTTTTT. This encodes CASVGFRDTGELFF.

This clonotype was counted at least ten times. J is TRBJ2-1 and V is TRBV3-1; 8 bases agree with TRBD2. In germline, CDR1 is LGHDT, CDR2 YNNKEL (reference sequence). The CDR3 sequence is 12 residues long. The V and J ends lost 8 bases and 9 bases, in that order; junction bases with no gene match: 6. The CDR3 reads CASGTSYSEQFF. The CDR3, as DNA: TGTGCCAGCGGGACTAGTTATAGTGAGCAGTTCTTC.

This clonotype was counted between two and nine times. This may come from a read error, since a much larger clone is one base off. The conserved final phenylalanine or tryptophan is absent from the CDR3, which likely points to a read error. The DNA is omitted, as the CDR3 cannot be located on it reliably, and the CDR3 follows TCRdb's listing. The J gene is TRBJ1-1, the V gene TRBV5-1; TRBD1 was called by the table and not checked on the DNA. Germline V gene lookup returns CDR1 SGHRS and CDR2 YFSETQ. The CDR3 comprises 15 residues, both ends counted. CDR3 region: CASSGPGQLTQVTFS.

Concerning this clonotype itself: A much bigger clone sits one base away, suggesting this may be a read error. This CDR3 fails to terminate in the conserved phenylalanine or tryptophan, so it likely reflects a read error. The chain links TRBV29-1 to TRBJ2-5; TRBD1 aligns across 8 bases. V lost 1 base, J lost 1 base, and 2 bases stayed unmatched. Germline values: CDR1 SQVTM, CDR2 ANQGSEA. The CDR3 runs to 14 residues. CDR3 bases: TGCAGCGTTGAAGTGGACAGGGTCCAAGAGACCCAGTACCTC. As protein: CSVEVDRVQETQYL.

In its sample, this clonotype was seen many times. J is TRBJ2-3 and V is TRBV20-1; 7 bases agree with TRBD2. The J segment lost 3 bases and the V segment lost 3 bases, leaving 9 bases of the junction unmatched. Germline CDR1 reads DFQATT; CDR2 reads SNEGSKA (reference sequence). The CDR3 has 15 amino acids. The CDR3 nucleotides are TGCAGTGCTAGGGTGACGGGGGGAATGACAGATACGCAGTATTTT. Its translation: CSARVTGGMTDTQYF.

This clonotype appeared many times. The rearrangement joins TRBV19 to TRBJ1-5; 10 nucleotides agree with TRBD1. In germline, CDR1 is LNHDA, CDR2 SQIVND (reference sequence). This CDR3 spans 14 amino acids. J gave up 7 bases and V 7 bases, and 7 bases lay outside the gene matches. The chain's CDR3 is CASTPGQGIQPQHF. In nucleotides, the CDR3 is TGTGCCAGTACTCCGGGACAGGGGATACAGCCCCAGCATTTT.

This clonotype was seen repeatedly, ten times or more. V usage is TRBV6-5 and J usage is TRBJ2-5; unclear D gene. Germline V gene data show CDR1 as MNHEY and CDR2 as SVGAGI. This CDR3 has 12 amino acids. V lost 2 bases and J lost 9, with 10 bases in between. The CDR3 DNA reads as TGTGCCAGCAGTTACCCGAGTCCGGCCCAGTACTTC. Amino acids: CASSYPSPAQYF.

At least ten counts were recorded for this clonotype. The chain couples TRBV5-1 to TRBJ2-2; possibly TRBD1 for D (6 bases). The CDR3 covers 16 residues. With 6 bases removed from V and 0 bases from J, the gap between germline ends came to 15 bases. CDR1 and CDR2 from the germline V gene are SGHRS and YFSETQ. CDR3 amino acids: CASMFRGGANTGELFF. CDR3 in DNA: TGCGCCAGCATGTTTCGTGGGGGCGCGAACACCGGGGAGCTGTTTTTT.

A few counts support this clonotype. Since a much larger clone is just one base distant, this may be a read error. The chain joins TRBV5-1 to TRBJ2-1; 9 bases are a match to TRBD2. The CDR3 is 14 residues long. The germline gives CDR1 SGHRS, CDR2 YFSETQ. CDR3 residues: CAGSPSGEYNEQFF. CDR3 DNA: TGCGCCGGCAGCCCTAGCGGGGAATACAATGAGCAGTTCTTC.

This clonotype was seen ten or more times. The chain combines TRBV4-1 with TRBJ1-5, with D uncertain. The CDR3 runs 15 residues. V was cut by 0 bases and J by 4 bases, with 10 bases left in between. Germline CDR1 MGHRA, CDR2 YSYEKL. The chain's CDR3 is CASSQEGDGNQPQHF. CDR3 DNA sequence: TGCGCCAGCAGCCAAGAAGGCGACGGAAATCAGCCCCAGCATTTT.